One and the same sample provided the 7 T cell receptor beta chains below, sequenced in a study of beta chain features in type 1 diabetes. Study-level results: When Type 1 diabetes patients were examined, their TCRB CDR3s proved moderately but significantly shorter in all four CD4+ subsets.

Investigators reverse transcribed all isolated RNA, so they sequenced expressed TCRB transcripts. Method: immunoSEQ multiplex PCR; TCRdb's copy keeps in-frame clones and lacks some. The sample lists about 640,000 clones; around 12% were seen once. These receptors' antigens are unknown. Sample: naive CD4+ T cells from blood. The receptors come from a man between 25 and 39 years old with type 1 diabetes.

The chain employs TRBV18 and TRBJ2-1; tentatively, D is TRBD1 (5 bases). This CDR3 spans 13 amino acids. V lost 6 bases and J lost 5, with 11 bases in between. Germline V gives CDR1 KGHSH, CDR2 LQKENI. CDR3 loop: CASSQGDNNEQFF. The CDR3 DNA sequence: TGTGCCAGCTCGCAGGGTGATAACAATGAGCAGTTCTTC.

The J gene is TRBJ1-5, the V gene TRBV5-6, with D possibly TRBD1 on 6 matching bases. The V end lost 1 base, the J end lost 11 bases, and 19 bases lay between the germline ends. The CDR3 sequence is 15 residues long. CDR1 and CDR2 from the germline V gene are SGHDT and YYEEEE. CDR3: CASSLLAQGRQAQHF. The CDR3 DNA is TGTGCCAGCAGCTTGCTGGCACAGGGAAGACAGGCCCAGCATTTT.

V is TRBV4-2 and J is TRBJ1-3; D remains unclear. CDR1 and CDR2 from the germline V gene are LGHNA and YNFKEQ. There are 16 residues in the CDR3. With 0 bases removed from V and 3 bases from J, the gap between germline ends came to 12 bases. CDR3 amino acids: CASSQDLEGNGNTIYF. The CDR3 DNA reads as TGTGCCAGCAGCCAAGATCTCGAAGGAAATGGAAACACCATATATTTT.

V and J are TRBV18 and TRBJ1-4; possibly TRBD1 for D (5 bases). Looked up from germline, CDR1 is KGHSH and CDR2 is LQKENI. This CDR3 is 15 amino acids long. V shed 3 bases and J shed 14 bases, with 22 bases lying between them. CDR3 loop: CASSPAGLVQGNLFF. The CDR3 coding sequence is TGTGCCAGCTCACCGGCGGGGTTGGTGCAGGGTAACCTGTTTTTT.

The rearrangement uses TRBV6-6 and TRBJ2-7; tentatively, D is TRBD2 (6 bases). Trimming shortened V by 5 bases and J by 6 bases, and 11 bases separated the two germline ends. Germline V gives CDR1 MNHNY, CDR2 SVGAGI (reference sequence). CDR3 length: 12 amino acids. CDR3 nucleotides: TGTGCCAGCAGTACGGACGGGGGCGAGCAGTACTTC. It yields the protein CASSTDGGEQYF.

A few counts support this clone. The rearrangement uses TRBV9 and TRBJ2-1; 8 bases fit TRBD1. With 0 bases clipped from V and 2 bases from J, the junction kept 10 bases outside the gene matches. CDR1 SGDLS and CDR2 YYNGEE come from the germline V gene. The length of the CDR3 is 18 residues. The CDR3 sequence: CASSVDPTGDLAYNEQFF. CDR3 bases: TGTGCCAGCAGCGTAGACCCGACAGGGGACCTGGCCTACAATGAGCAGTTCTTC. The full variable domain, rest sourced from reference TRBV9 and TRBJ2-1, is DSGVTQTPKHLITATGQRVTLRCSPRSGDLSVYWYQQSLDQGLQFLIQYYNGEERAKGNILERFSAQQFPDLHSELNLSSLELGDSALYFCASSVDPTGDLAYNEQFFGPGTRLTVL.

This chain uses TRBV19 with TRBJ1-1; maybe TRBD1 (6 bases). Germline-derived CDR1 and CDR2 are LNHDA and SQIVND (reference sequence). The CDR3 is made up of 13 amino acids. V lost 7 bases and J lost 6, with 15 bases in between. DNA for the CDR3: TGTGCCAGTACCCCGGAACAGGGTTCTGAAGCTTTCTTT. Its protein is CASTPEQGSEAFF.